One sample yielded the 2 T cell receptor beta chains listed below, sequenced in a study of T cell repertoires in cytomegalovirus infection (dated by TCRdb to about 2019). The listed sequencing device is Illumina HiSeq 1500. TCRdb ran its own pipeline on the public reads, namely fastp trimming at Q25 and MiXCR clone calling, and kept in-frame beta chains. CDR3 protein duplicates are merged, each entry listing the most common genes and DNA. The sample table holds around 740,000 distinct CDR3 sequences, of which 35% to 40% were seen once. Of the sample, 2.8% falls within the top ten clones. The material sequenced was PBMCs. The receptors were sampled from a human donor in good health (CMV status not recorded). Some clones in this sample may be carry-over from other donors' samples.

This clonotype turned up a few times. A junction boundary mismatches the germline segment, possibly from a read error. V is TRBV4-1 and J is TRBJ1-5, with D hard to call. The length of the CDR3 is 15 residues. Germline V gene lookup returns CDR1 MGHRA and CDR2 YSYEKL. DNA of the CDR3: TGTGCCAGCAGCCGGGAATTCAGGAGCAATCAGCCCCAGCATTTT. This encodes CASSREFRSNQPQHF.

This clonotype has more than one count but fewer than ten. The chain is built from TRBV6-8 and TRBJ2-3, with TRBD2 matching 16 bases. Germline trimming cut 6 bases from V and 5 bases from J; bases unmatched to any gene: 14. Germline lookup yields CDR1 MNHGY and CDR2 SAAAGT. There are 19 residues in the CDR3. CDR3 residues: CASRYSSGLAGGPVDTQYF. CDR3 nucleotides: TGTGCCAGCAGATACAGCTCGGGACTAGCGGGAGGGCCTGTAGATACGCAGTATTTT.